The subject of this entry is one T cell receptor beta chain. These data originate in a study of cytomegalovirus exposure and HLA in healthy donors. Germline V CDR1 and CDR2: ENHRY, SYGVKD. Trimming took 3 bases from V and 3 from J, leaving 11 bases between them. The CDR3 loop spans 14 amino acids. Amplification used 60 Vbeta primers and 13 Jbeta primers. Data came from immunoSEQ multiplex PCR; TCRdb stores just in-frame clones and leaves some out. The table lists around 110,000 clones, over 80% of them singletons. The origin of this receptor is a young man in good health and CMV-seropositive. Sequencing was done on a sample of PBMCs. This chain links TRBV10-3 with TRBJ1-2, with D unclear. The chain's CDR3 is CAISEGIGDYGYTF. CDR3 nucleotide sequence: TGTGCCATCAGTGAAGGAATCGGAGACTATGGCTACACCTTC.